A selection of T cell receptor beta chains follows, all from one sample in a study of blood T cell repertoires in COVID-19. Repertoires were generated with immunoSEQ multiplex PCR, while TCRdb's copy carries only in-frame clones and drops some. The table includes 140,000 to 150,000 clones, about 89% detected once. Material for sequencing was peripheral blood. Source of these receptors: a man in his sixties with active or convalescent COVID-19. The CDR3 runs from the conserved cysteine through the conserved F or W. D genes are given only for firm matches. Clone sizes are given selectively: once, few, many, or a class where the clone is expanded.

d_gene | j_gene | abundance | v_gene | CDR3aa | CDR3nt
TRBD1 | TRBJ2-3 | NA | TRBV11-3 | CASSLEGPGTGDTDTQYF | TGTGCCAGCAGCTTAGAGGGCCCCGGGACAGGGGACACAGATACGCAGTATTTT
NA | TRBJ2-7 | NA | TRBV28 | CASSPSQGREFAYEQYF | TGTGCCAGCAGTCCCTCTCAGGGGCGGGAGTTCGCCTACGAGCAGTACTTC
NA | TRBJ2-7 | NA | TRBV19 | CASSKYSSSLAHEQYF | TGTGCCAGTAGTAAGTACTCTAGCTCCTTGGCCCACGAGCAGTACTTC
NA | TRBJ1-1 | NA | TRBV4-1 | CASSQILGVGSDTEAFF | TGCGCCAGCAGCCAGATCCTCGGGGTGGGGTCGGACACTGAAGCTTTCTTT
NA | TRBJ1-6 | NA | TRBV19 | CASGGLRDHSPLHF | TGTGCCAGTGGGGGACTCAGGGATCATTCACCCCTCCACTTT
NA | TRBJ1-3 | NA | TRBV30 | CAWSRGGALSGNTIYF | TGTGCCTGGAGCCGGGGGGGGGCCCTCTCTGGAAACACCATATATTTT
TRBD1 | TRBJ1-2 | NA | TRBV24-1 | CATSDKTTGGNYGYTF | TGTGCCACCAGTGATAAAACGACAGGGGGCAACTATGGCTACACCTTC
NA | TRBJ1-5 | NA | TRBV9 | CASSVGAGAQPQHF | TGTGCCAGCAGCGTAGGGGCGGGGGCTCAGCCCCAGCATTTT
TRBD1 | TRBJ1-2 | NA | TRBV18 | CASSPPRTGVVYGYTF | TGTGCCAGCTCACCCCCCCGGACAGGGGTCGTCTATGGCTACACCTTC
NA | TRBJ2-5 | NA | TRBV27 | CASRATRRETQYF | TGTGCCAGCAGGGCCACTAGACGAGAGACCCAGTACTTC
TRBD1 | TRBJ2-1 | NA | TRBV30 | CAWDRGVYNEQFF | TGTGCCTGGGACAGGGGTGTATACAATGAGCAGTTCTTC
TRBD1 | TRBJ2-2 | NA | TRBV4-2 | CASSQVSGQGDGGELFF | TGTGCCAGCAGCCAAGTTTCTGGGCAGGGGGACGGCGGGGAGCTGTTTTTT
TRBD2 | TRBJ2-1 | NA | TRBV9 | CASSVPGSGSANEQFF | TGTGCCAGCAGCGTCCCGGGGAGCGGGAGCGCAAATGAGCAGTTCTTC
TRBD2 | TRBJ2-1 | NA | TRBV9 | CASSVALSGRLGNEQFF | TGTGCCAGCAGCGTAGCTCTCAGCGGGAGATTGGGCAATGAGCAGTTCTTC
NA | TRBJ1-1 | NA | TRBV6-2/TRBV6-3 | CASSPAGARNTEAFF | TGTGCCAGCAGTCCGGCAGGGGCCCGGAACACTGAAGCTTTCTTT
NA | TRBJ2-1 | NA | TRBV11-3 | CASSPLVPSREGEQFF | TGTGCCAGCAGCCCTCTGGTCCCTAGCCGAGAGGGTGAGCAGTTCTTC
NA | TRBJ2-3 | NA | TRBV6-4 | CASSDSGGTQYF | TGTGCCAGCAGTGACTCGGGGGGTACGCAGTATTTT
NA | TRBJ1-6 | NA | TRBV18 | CASLPLFRDNRPYSPLHF | TGTGCCAGCTTGCCACTATTCCGGGACAACAGGCCCTATTCACCCCTCCACTTT
TRBD1 | TRBJ1-2 | NA | TRBV18 | CASSGTEDGYTF | TGTGCCAGCTCAGGGACAGAGGATGGCTACACCTTC
NA | TRBJ1-1 | once | TRBV30 | CAWSEQGGTEAFF | TGTGCCTGGAGTGAGCAGGGTGGCACTGAAGCTTTCTTT
NA | TRBJ1-5 | NA | TRBV29-1 | CSVVSGNQPQHF | TGCAGCGTTGTGTCGGGCAATCAGCCCCAGCATTTT
NA | TRBJ2-3 | NA | TRBV6-2/TRBV6-3 | CASSYVLPGAGTDTQYF | TGTGCCAGCAGTTACGTGCTCCCCGGAGCTGGCACAGATACGCAGTATTTT
NA | TRBJ1-2 | NA | TRBV28 | CASSLSGVDGYTF | TGTGCCAGCAGTTTATCAGGGGTAGATGGCTACACCTTC
NA | TRBJ1-2 | NA | TRBV12-3/TRBV12-4 | CASRWTGDYGYTF | TGTGCCAGCAGGTGGACGGGGGACTATGGCTACACCTTC
NA | TRBJ2-3 | NA | TRBV19 | CASSPQGGGTDTQYF | TGTGCCAGTAGTCCTCAGGGAGGAGGCACAGATACGCAGTATTTT
NA | TRBJ1-3 | NA | TRBV4-2 | CASSQVTQAAAGNTIYF | TGTGCCAGCAGCCAGGTGACCCAGGCAGCTGCTGGAAACACCATATATTTT
NA | TRBJ2-7 | NA | TRBV6-2/TRBV6-3 | CASSYLRSYEQYF | TGTGCCAGCAGTTACCTCCGCTCCTACGAGCAGTACTTC
NA | TRBJ2-3 | NA | TRBV6-2/TRBV6-3 | CASSYSLGSRNTDTQYF | TGTGCCAGCAGTTACTCGTTGGGCAGCCGGAACACAGATACGCAGTATTTT
NA | TRBJ2-5 | NA | TRBV6-1 | CASSEIPLRGETQYF | TGTGCCAGCAGTGAAATCCCCCTCCGGGGGGAGACCCAGTACTTC
TRBD1 | TRBJ1-2 | NA | TRBV14 | CASSQDWDRAPYGYTF | TGTGCCAGCAGCCAAGATTGGGACAGGGCCCCCTATGGCTACACCTTC
TRBD2 | TRBJ2-4 | few | TRBV27 | CASSLSLAAKNIQYF | TGTGCCAGCAGTTTATCACTAGCGGCCAAAAACATTCAGTACTTC
NA | TRBJ2-1 | once | TRBV30 | CAWSVDNYNEQFF | TGTGCCTGGAGTGTGGACAACTACAATGAGCAGTTCTTC
NA | TRBJ2-7 | NA | TRBV20-1 | CSASTGYEQYF | TGCAGTGCTTCGACGGGCTACGAGCAGTACTTC
NA | TRBJ1-4 | NA | TRBV9 | CASSVGPGTLRGDEKLFF | TGTGCCAGCAGCGTGGGACCAGGGACTTTACGAGGTGATGAAAAACTGTTTTTT
NA | TRBJ1-5 | NA | TRBV6-5 | CASSPIVDSNQPQHF | TGTGCCAGCAGTCCTATCGTCGATAGCAATCAGCCCCAGCATTTT
NA | TRBJ1-2 | NA | TRBV7-9 | CASSTKTGFGAGYTF | TGTGCCAGCAGCACAAAAACAGGGTTCGGGGCTGGCTACACCTTC
NA | TRBJ1-1 | NA | TRBV3-1/TRBV3-2 | CASSPRGGNTEAFF | TGTGCCAGCAGCCCACGCGGGGGGAACACTGAAGCTTTCTTT
TRBD1 | TRBJ2-5 | NA | TRBV6-5 | CASSRDRRGETQYF | TGTGCCAGCTCAAGGGACAGAAGAGGAGAGACCCAGTACTTC
NA | TRBJ2-5 | NA | TRBV7-6 | CASSVWGPQETQYF | TGTGCCAGCAGCGTGTGGGGGCCCCAAGAGACCCAGTACTTC
NA | TRBJ2-5 | NA | TRBV7-2 | CASSPDYTEDTQYF | TGTGCCAGCAGCCCGGACTATACGGAAGATACCCAGTACTTC
TRBD1 | TRBJ1-1 | NA | TRBV5-1 | CASSPGQGIGTEAFF | TGCGCCAGCAGCCCGGGACAGGGAATCGGGACTGAAGCTTTCTTT
TRBD2 | TRBJ2-7 | NA | TRBV10-3 | CAISESVGGSYEQYF | TGTGCCATCAGTGAGTCAGTGGGAGGGAGCTACGAGCAGTACTTC
TRBD1 | TRBJ1-6 | NA | TRBV5-4 | CASSAGQGAEGSPLHF | TGTGCCAGCAGCGCCGGACAGGGGGCTGAAGGCTCACCCCTCCACTTT
TRBD2 | TRBJ2-7 | NA | TRBV7-9 | CASSLAGLAGGYEQYF | TGTGCCAGCAGCTTAGCTGGGTTAGCGGGAGGCTACGAGCAGTACTTC
NA | TRBJ2-7 | NA | TRBV18 | CASSPGPESSYEQYF | TGTGCCAGCTCACCTGGGCCGGAAAGCTCCTACGAGCAGTACTTC
NA | TRBJ2-1 | few | TRBV24-1 | CATSDFRSGLAYNEQFF | TGTGCCACCAGTGATTTTAGGTCGGGGTTGGCCTACAATGAGCAGTTCTTC
TRBD1 | TRBJ1-6 | NA | TRBV27 | CASRGTVNSPLHF | TGTGCCAGCAGGGGGACAGTTAATTCACCCCTCCACTTT
NA | TRBJ1-2 | NA | TRBV10-3 | CAISEIAGPPTF | TGTGCCATCAGTGAGATTGCGGGGCCCCCCACCTTC
NA | TRBJ2-5 | NA | TRBV4-3 | CASSQDLRIERETQYF | TGCGCCAGCAGCCAAGATCTCAGGATCGAACGAGAGACCCAGTACTTC
TRBD1 | TRBJ1-5 | NA | TRBV6-4 | CARRGQDANQPQHF | TGTGCCAGAAGGGGACAGGACGCCAATCAGCCCCAGCATTTT
NA | TRBJ2-3 | NA | TRBV4-3 | CASSQVGTSRADTQYF | TGCGCCAGCAGCCAAGTTGGCACCTCTAGAGCAGATACGCAGTATTTT
TRBD1 | TRBJ1-6 | NA | TRBV7-3 | CASSAQTGDNSPLHF | TGTGCCAGCAGCGCACAGACAGGGGACAATTCACCCCTCCACTTT